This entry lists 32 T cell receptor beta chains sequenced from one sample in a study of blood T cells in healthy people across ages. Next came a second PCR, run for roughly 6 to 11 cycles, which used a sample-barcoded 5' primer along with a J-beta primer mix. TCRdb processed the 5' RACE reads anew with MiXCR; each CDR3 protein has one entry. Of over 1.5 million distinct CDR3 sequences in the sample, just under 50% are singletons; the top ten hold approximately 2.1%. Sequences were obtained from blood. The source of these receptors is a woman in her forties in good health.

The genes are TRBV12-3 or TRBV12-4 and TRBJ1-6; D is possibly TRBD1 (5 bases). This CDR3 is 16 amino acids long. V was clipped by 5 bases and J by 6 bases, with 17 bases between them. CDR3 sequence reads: CASSPPQRTPNSPLHF. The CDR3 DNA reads TGTGCCAGCAGTCCACCCCAGAGGACACCTAATTCACCCCTCCACTTT.

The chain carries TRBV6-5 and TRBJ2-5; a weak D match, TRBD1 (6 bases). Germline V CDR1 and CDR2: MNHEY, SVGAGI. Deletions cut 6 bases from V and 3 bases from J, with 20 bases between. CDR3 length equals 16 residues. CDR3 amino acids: CASRMAGATVKETQYF. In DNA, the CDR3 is TGTGCCAGCAGGATGGCAGGGGCCACGGTTAAAGAGACCCAGTACTTC.

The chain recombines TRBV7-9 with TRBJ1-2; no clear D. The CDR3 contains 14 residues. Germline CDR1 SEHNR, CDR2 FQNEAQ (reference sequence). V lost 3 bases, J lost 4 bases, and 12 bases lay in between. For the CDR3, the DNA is TGTGCCAGCAGCTTGTATGGGGTTGCCTATGGCTACACCTTC. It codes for CASSLYGVAYGYTF.

CDR3 sequence: CASRTPGQPKNIQYF. The CDR3 DNA reads TGTGCCAGCAGGACCCCGGGACAGCCCAAAAACATTCAGTACTTC. V gene TRBV2 combines with J gene TRBJ2-4, with 7 positions matching TRBD1. Germline V gene lookup returns CDR1 SNHLY and CDR2 FYNNEI. Trimming took 6 bases from V and 2 from J; bases not matched to a gene: 7. There are 15 residues in the CDR3.

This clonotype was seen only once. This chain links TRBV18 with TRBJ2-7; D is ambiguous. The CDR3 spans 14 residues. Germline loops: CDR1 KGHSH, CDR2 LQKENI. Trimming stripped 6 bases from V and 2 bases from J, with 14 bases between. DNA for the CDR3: TGTGCCAGCTCCCAAACGGCTGAACCCTACGAGCAGTACTTC. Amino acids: CASSQTAEPYEQYF.

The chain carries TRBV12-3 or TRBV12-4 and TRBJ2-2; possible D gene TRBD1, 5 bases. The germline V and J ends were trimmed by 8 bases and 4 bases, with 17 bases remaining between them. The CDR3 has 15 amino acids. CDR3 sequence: CASGPNRHGTGELFF. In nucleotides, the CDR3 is TGTGCCAGCGGACCGAACAGGCACGGCACCGGGGAGCTGTTTTTT.

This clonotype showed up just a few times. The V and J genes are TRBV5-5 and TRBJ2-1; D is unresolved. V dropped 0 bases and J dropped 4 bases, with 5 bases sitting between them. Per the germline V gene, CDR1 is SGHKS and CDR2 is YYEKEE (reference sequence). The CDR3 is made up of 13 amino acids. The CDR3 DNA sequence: TGTGCCAGCAGCTTGGACTGGTACAATGAGCAGTTCTTC. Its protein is CASSLDWYNEQFF.

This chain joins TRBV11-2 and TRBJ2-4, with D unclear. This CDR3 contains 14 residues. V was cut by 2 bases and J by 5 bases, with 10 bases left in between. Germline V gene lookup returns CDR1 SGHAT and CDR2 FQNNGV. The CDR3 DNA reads TGTGCCAGCAGCTTACCCATAAATGAAAACATTCAGTACTTC. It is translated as CASSLPINENIQYF.

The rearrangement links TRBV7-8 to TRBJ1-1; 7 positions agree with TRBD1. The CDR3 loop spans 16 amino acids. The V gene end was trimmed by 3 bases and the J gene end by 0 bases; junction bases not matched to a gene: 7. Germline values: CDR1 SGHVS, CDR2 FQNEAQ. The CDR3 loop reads CASSFTGARLNTEAFF. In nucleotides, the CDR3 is TGTGCCAGCAGCTTTACAGGGGCCCGTTTGAACACTGAAGCTTTCTTT. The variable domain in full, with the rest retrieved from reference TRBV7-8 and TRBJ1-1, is GAGVSQSPRYKVAKRGQDVALRCDPISGHVSLFWYQQALGQGPEFLTYFQNEAQLDKSGLPSDRFFAERPEGSVSTLKIQRTQQEDSAVYLCASSFTGARLNTEAFFGQGTRLTVV.

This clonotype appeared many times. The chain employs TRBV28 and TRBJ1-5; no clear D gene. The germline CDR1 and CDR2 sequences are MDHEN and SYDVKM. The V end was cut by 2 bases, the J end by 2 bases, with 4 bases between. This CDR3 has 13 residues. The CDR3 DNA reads TGTGCCAGCAGTTTACTTGGCAATCAGCCCCAGCATTTT. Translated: CASSLLGNQPQHF.

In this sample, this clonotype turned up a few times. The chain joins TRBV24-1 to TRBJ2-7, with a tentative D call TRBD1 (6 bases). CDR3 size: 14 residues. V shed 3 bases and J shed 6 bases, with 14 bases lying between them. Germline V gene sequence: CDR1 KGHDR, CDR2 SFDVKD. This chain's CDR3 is CATSDPGQGVEQYF. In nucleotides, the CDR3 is TGTGCCACCAGTGATCCGGGACAAGGGGTCGAGCAGTACTTC.

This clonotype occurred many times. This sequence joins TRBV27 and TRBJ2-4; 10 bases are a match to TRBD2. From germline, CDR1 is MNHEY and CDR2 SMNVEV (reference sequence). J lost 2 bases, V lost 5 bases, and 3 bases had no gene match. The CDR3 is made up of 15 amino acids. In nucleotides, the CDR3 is TGTGCCAGCAGTACAGCGGGGGGGACCAAAAACATTCAGTACTTC. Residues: CASSTAGGTKNIQYF.

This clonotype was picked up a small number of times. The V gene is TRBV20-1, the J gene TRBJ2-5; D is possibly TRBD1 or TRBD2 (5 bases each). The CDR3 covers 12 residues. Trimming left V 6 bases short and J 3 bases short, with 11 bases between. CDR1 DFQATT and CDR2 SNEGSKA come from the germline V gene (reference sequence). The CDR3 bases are TGCAGTGCGGGTGGGACGGAAGAGACCCAGTACTTC. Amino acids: CSAGGTEETQYF.

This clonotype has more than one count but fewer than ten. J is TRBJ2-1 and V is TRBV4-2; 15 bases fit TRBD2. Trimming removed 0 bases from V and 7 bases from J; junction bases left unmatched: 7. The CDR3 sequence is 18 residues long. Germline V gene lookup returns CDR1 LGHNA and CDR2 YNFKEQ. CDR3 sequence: CASSQDRWTSGGGNEQFF. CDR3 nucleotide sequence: TGTGCCAGCAGCCAAGATCGGTGGACTAGCGGGGGGGGGAATGAGCAGTTCTTC.

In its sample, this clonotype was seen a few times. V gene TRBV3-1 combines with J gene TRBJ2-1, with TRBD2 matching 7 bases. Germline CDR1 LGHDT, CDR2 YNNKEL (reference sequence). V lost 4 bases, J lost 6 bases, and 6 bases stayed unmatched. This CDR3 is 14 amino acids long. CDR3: CASSLGTILNEQFF. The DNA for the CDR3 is TGTGCCAGCAGCCTCGGGACTATTCTCAATGAGCAGTTCTTC.

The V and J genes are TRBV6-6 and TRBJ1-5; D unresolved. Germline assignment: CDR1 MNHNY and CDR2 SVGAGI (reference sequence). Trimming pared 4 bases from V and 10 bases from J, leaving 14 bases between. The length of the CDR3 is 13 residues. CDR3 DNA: TGTGCCAGCAGTTCCCTCGGAGGGTACCCCCAGCATTTT. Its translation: CASSSLGGYPQHF.

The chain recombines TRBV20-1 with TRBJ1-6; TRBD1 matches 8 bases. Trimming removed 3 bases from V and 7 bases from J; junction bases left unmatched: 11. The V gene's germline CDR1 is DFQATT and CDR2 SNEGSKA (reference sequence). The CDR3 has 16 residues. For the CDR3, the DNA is TGCAGTGCTAGGGGGGATCGGACAGGGATGAATTCACCCCTCCACTTT. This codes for CSARGDRTGMNSPLHF.

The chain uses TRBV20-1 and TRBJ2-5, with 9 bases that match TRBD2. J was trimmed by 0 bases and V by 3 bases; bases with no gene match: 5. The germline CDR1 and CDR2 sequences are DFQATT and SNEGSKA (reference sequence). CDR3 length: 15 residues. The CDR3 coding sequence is TGCAGTGCTAGGAAGCTAGCGGGGAACCAAGAGACCCAGTACTTC. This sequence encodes CSARKLAGNQETQYF.

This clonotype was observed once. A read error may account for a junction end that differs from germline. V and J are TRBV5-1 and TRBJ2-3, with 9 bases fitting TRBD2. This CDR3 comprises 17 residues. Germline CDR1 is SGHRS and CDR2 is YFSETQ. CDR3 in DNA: TGCGCCGGCAGGGAGGAGTCAAAGCGGGGGGCGCAAGATACGCAGTATTTT. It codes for CAGREESKRGAQDTQYF.

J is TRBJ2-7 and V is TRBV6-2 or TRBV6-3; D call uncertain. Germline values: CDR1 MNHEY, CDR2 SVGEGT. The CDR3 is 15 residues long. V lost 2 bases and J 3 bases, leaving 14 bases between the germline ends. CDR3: CASSYDVSIFYEQYF. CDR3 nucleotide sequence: TGTGCCAGCAGTTACGATGTCAGCATTTTCTACGAGCAGTACTTC.

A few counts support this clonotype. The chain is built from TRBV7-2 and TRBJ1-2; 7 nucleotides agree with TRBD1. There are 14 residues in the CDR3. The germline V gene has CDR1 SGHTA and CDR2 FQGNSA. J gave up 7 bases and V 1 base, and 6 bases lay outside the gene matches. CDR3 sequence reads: CASSLDGGGGGYTF. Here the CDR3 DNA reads TGTGCCAGCAGCTTAGATGGAGGGGGCGGTGGCTACACCTTC.

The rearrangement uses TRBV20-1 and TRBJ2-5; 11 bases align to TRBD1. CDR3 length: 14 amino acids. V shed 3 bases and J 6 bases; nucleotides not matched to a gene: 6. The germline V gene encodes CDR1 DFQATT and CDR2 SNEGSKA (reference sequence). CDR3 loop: CSASWTGGAKTQYF. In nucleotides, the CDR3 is TGCAGTGCTAGCTGGACAGGGGGCGCGAAGACCCAGTACTTC.

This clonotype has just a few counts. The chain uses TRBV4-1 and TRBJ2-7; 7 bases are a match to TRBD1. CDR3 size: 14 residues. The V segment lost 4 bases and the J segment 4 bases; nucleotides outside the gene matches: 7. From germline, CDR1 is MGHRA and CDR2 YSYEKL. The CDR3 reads CASSLATGQYEQYF. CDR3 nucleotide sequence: TGCGCCAGCAGCCTAGCGACAGGGCAGTACGAGCAGTACTTC.

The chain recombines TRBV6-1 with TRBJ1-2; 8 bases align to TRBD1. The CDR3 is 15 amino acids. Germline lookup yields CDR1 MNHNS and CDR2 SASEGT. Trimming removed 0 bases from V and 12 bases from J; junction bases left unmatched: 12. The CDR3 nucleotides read TGTGCCAGCAGTGAAGCTCAGGGGACAGGAGCAAGACACACCTTC. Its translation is CASSEAQGTGARHTF.

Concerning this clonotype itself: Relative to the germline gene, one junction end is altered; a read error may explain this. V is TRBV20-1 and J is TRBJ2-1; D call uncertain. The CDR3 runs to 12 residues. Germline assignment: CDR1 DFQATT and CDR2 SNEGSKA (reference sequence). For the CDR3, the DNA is TGCAGTGCCAGAGGCATCTACAATGAGCAGTTCTTC. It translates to CSARGIYNEQFF.

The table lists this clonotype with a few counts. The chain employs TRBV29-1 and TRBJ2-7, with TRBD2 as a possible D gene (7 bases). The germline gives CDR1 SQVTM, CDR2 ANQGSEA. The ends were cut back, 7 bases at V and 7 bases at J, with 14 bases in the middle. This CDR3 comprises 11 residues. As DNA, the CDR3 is TGCAGCGGCCGGACAGCGGGGGAGCAGTACTTC. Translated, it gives CSGRTAGEQYF.

The CDR3 sequence is CASSPGTRSYEQYF. Written as DNA, the CDR3 is TGTGCCAGCTCACCAGGGACCCGCTCCTACGAGCAGTACTTC. The rearrangement uses TRBV18 and TRBJ2-4; D may correspond to TRBD1 or TRBD2 (5 bases each). The DNA end is more similar to TRBJ2-7, so the J call may be wrong. CDR3 length equals 14 residues. Germline loops: CDR1 KGHSH, CDR2 LQKENI.

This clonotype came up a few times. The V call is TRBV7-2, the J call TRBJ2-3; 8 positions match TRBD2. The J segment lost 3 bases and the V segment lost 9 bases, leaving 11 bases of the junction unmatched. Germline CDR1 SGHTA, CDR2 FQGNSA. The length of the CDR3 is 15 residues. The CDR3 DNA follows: TGTGCCAGTATACCCGGGGGGGCCGAAACAGATACGCAGTATTTT. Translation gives CASIPGGAETDTQYF.

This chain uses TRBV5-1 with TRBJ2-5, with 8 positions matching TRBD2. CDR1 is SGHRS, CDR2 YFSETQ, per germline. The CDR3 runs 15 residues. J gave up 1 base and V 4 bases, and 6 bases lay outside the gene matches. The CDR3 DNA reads TGCGCCAGCAGCCAAGCGGGGGAATTCCAAGAGACCCAGTACTTC. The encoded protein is CASSQAGEFQETQYF.

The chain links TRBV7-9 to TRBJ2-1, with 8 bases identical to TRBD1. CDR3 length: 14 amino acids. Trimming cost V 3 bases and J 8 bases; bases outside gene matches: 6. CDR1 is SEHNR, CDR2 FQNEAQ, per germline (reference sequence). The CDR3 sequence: CASSFYAGGHEQFF. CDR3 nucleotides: TGTGCCAGCAGCTTCTACGCAGGGGGCCATGAGCAGTTCTTC. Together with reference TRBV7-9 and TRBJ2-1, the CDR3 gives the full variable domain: DTGVSQNPRHKITKRGQNVTFRCDPISEHNRLYWYRQTLGQGPEFLTYFQNEAQLEKSRLLSDRFSAERPKGSFSTLEIQRTEQGDSAMYLCASSFYAGGHEQFFGPGTRLTVL.

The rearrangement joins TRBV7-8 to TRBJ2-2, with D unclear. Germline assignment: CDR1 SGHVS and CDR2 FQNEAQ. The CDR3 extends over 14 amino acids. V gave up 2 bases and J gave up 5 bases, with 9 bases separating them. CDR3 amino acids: CASSLFLGTGELFF. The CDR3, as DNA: TGTGCCAGCAGCTTATTTCTGGGGACCGGGGAGCTGTTTTTT.

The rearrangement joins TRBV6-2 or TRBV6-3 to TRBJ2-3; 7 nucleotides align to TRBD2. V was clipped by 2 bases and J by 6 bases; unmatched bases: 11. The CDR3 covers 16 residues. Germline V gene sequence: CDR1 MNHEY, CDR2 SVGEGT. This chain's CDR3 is CASSYDGGYPADTQYF. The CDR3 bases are TGTGCCAGCAGTTACGACGGGGGGTACCCAGCCGATACGCAGTATTTT.